This T cell receptor beta chain appears in the sequencing data of a study of human CD8 memory T cell subsets. Scientists made TCR beta libraries using UMI-labeled 5' RACE. Authors' data handling: The number of functional CDR3 beta clonotypes in each TCR beta library ranged from about 3,000 to 18,000. TCRdb reworked the 5' RACE reads into one entry per CDR3 protein, no DNA. The V and J calls were not made by the authors but by TCRdb's processing. The sample spans roughly 10,000 distinct CDR3 sequences; the ten largest clones claim around 20%. Germline V gene data show CDR1 as SNHLY and CDR2 as FYNNEI. The CDR3 contains 17 residues. The study used negative magnetic separation to enrich total CD8+ T cells. Total RNA was taken from around 140,000 sorted CD8+ T cells, in duplicate, per subset.

Source material: CD8+ T cells from PBMCs. V gene TRBV2 combines with J gene TRBJ2-1. The receptor comes from a human donor in good health. This CDR3 is CASSGTRTTSSYNEQFF.